What follows are 10 T cell receptor beta chains derived from one specimen sequenced in a study of cytomegalovirus exposure and HLA in healthy donors. Use of 60 Vbeta and 13 Jbeta primers characterized the PCR. This table comes from immunoSEQ multiplex PCR, and its TCRdb copy is limited to in-frame clones, with some not included. This sample has 95,000 to 150,000 clones, with under 80% found just once. The sequenced sample was PBMCs. The receptors stem from a woman in her sixties in good health and CMV-seropositive.

The chain recombines TRBV7-8 with TRBJ2-7, with 9 bases that match TRBD2. J gave up 0 bases and V 4 bases, and 10 bases lay outside the gene matches. Germline lookup yields CDR1 SGHVS and CDR2 FQNEAQ. The CDR3 spans 17 residues. CDR3 protein: CASSSAGAGGYSYEQYF. CDR3 DNA sequence: TGTGCCAGCAGCTCCGCGGGAGCGGGGGGTTACTCCTACGAGCAGTACTTC.

Details on this clone: The junction departs from germline at one end; a sequencing error may be responsible. The chain couples TRBV27 to TRBJ1-6; no definite D call. The CDR3 sequence is 14 residues long. CDR1 and CDR2 (germline): MNHEY, SMNVEV (reference sequence). The CDR3 sequence is CTSSFQAKFSPLHF. The CDR3 bases are TGTACCAGCAGTTTCCAAGCCAAATTTTCACCCCTCCACTTT.

The rearrangement joins TRBV4-2 to TRBJ1-1; D is possibly TRBD1 (6 bases). Germline CDR1 and CDR2: LGHNA and YNFKEQ. Trimming removed 1 base at V and 1 base at J, with 13 bases between. This CDR3 has 16 amino acids. For the CDR3, the DNA is TGTGCCAGCAGCCAAGGAAGTGGGGGCACGAACACTGAAGCTTTCTTT. This gives the protein CASSQGSGGTNTEAFF.

The gene calls are TRBV29-1 and TRBJ2-1; 8 bases are shared with TRBD1. The trim removed 6 bases at V and 4 bases at J, leaving 17 bases unmatched. The CDR3 is 17 amino acids. Per germline, CDR1 SQVTM and CDR2 ANQGSEA. CDR3 sequence: CSVRSPGGRAIYNEQFF. CDR3 DNA: TGCAGCGTGCGATCCCCAGGGGGCAGGGCAATATACAATGAGCAGTTCTTC.

The V call is TRBV5-4, the J call TRBJ2-3; 11 positions agree with TRBD2. The ends lost 4 bases at V and 2 bases at J; junction bases unmatched: 9. The germline V gene has CDR1 SGHNT and CDR2 YYREEE (reference sequence). This CDR3 is built from 17 residues. The DNA of the CDR3 is TGTGCCAGCAGCAAAACCCTAGCGGGGGGTTTCACAGATACGCAGTATTTT. This codes for CASSKTLAGGFTDTQYF.

The V call is TRBV5-1, the J call TRBJ2-1; D remains ambiguous. CDR1 and CDR2 from the germline V gene are SGHRS and YFSETQ. CDR3 length equals 16 residues. The V end lost 2 bases, the J end lost 3 bases, and 15 bases lay between the germline ends. This chain's CDR3 is CASSFHGVTGYNEQFF. The CDR3 DNA reads TGCGCCAGCAGCTTTCATGGAGTCACGGGCTACAATGAGCAGTTCTTC.

The chain uses TRBV5-5 and TRBJ2-1, with TRBD1 identical over 7 bases. The CDR3 covers 17 residues. The junction had 20 bases not matched to a gene; V was cut back by 7 bases and J by 7 bases. Looked up from germline, CDR1 is SGHKS and CDR2 is YYEKEE (reference sequence). As DNA, the CDR3 is TGTGCCAGCGGTTCTTCCTCCACGAGGGGGCCAGGGAATGAGCAGTTCTTC. As protein: CASGSSSTRGPGNEQFF.

Remarks on this clone: The junction differs from germline at one of its ends, possibly a read error. The chain has TRBV7-2 and TRBJ2-7, with 10 nucleotides matching TRBD1. The CDR3 runs 17 residues. Germline CDR1 and CDR2: SGHTA and FQGNSA. The CDR3 region is CVSSPRPGQGTHYEQYF. The CDR3 DNA reads TGTGTCAGCAGCCCCCGACCGGGACAGGGGACGCACTACGAGCAGTACTTC.

The rearrangement joins TRBV10-3 to TRBJ2-3; 11 bases line up with TRBD2. Germline V gene data show CDR1 as ENHRY and CDR2 as SYGVKD. The CDR3 consists of 15 residues. V was pared by 5 bases and J by 7 bases, with 8 bases of the junction left unmatched. For the CDR3, the DNA is TGTGCCATCAGTTTCCTAGCGGGGGGACCCAATACGCAGTATTTT. It encodes CAISFLAGGPNTQYF.

The genes are TRBV6-5 and TRBJ2-3; a possible D gene is TRBD1 (5 bases). The CDR3 is made up of 13 amino acids. V was cut by 3 bases and J by 4 bases, with 8 bases left in between. CDR1 and CDR2 (germline): MNHEY, SVGAGI. The CDR3 DNA sequence: TGTGCCAGCAGTTATACAGGTTCAGATACGCAGTATTTT. Encoded protein: CASSYTGSDTQYF.